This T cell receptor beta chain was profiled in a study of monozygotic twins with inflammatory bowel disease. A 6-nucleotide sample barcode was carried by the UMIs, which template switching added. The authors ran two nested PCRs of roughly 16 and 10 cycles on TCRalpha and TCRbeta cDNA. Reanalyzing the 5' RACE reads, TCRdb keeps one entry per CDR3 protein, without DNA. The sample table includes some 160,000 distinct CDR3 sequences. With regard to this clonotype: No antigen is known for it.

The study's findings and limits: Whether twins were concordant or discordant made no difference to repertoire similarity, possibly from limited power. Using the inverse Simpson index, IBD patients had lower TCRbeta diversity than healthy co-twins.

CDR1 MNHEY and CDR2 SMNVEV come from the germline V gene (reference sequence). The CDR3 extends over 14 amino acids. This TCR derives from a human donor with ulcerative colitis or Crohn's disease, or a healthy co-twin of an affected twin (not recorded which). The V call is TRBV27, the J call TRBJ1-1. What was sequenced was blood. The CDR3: CASSLWEGNSEAFF.